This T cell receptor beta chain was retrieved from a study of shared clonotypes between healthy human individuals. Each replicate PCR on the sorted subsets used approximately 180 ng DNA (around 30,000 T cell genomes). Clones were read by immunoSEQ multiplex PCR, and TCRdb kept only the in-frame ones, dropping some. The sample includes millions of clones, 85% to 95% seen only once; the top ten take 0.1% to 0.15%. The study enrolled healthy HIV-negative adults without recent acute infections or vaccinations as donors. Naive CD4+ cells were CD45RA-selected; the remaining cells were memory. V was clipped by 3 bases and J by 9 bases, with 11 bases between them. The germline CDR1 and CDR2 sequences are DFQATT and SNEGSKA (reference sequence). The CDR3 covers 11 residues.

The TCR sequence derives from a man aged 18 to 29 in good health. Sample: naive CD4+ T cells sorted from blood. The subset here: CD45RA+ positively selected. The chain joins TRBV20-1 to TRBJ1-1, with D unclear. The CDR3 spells CSASRDKQAFF. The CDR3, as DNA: TGCAGTGCTAGCCGGGATAAGCAAGCTTTCTTT.